This T cell receptor beta chain derives from a study of shared clonotypes between healthy human individuals. Study-level findings and limits: Only a few donors were included, so the genetic and exposure-history diversity represented was limited. The study generally estimated greater richness for naive than memory subsets.

V lost 4 bases to trimming and J lost 9 bases; unmatched junction nucleotides: 20. Germline CDR1 and CDR2: SGHAT and FQNNGV. There are 17 residues in the CDR3. Per the authors' pipeline: Without quality scores, immunoSEQ junctional reads could not be filtered like full-length reads. The table came from immunoSEQ multiplex PCR; TCRdb's copy has only in-frame clones and leaves some out. The DNA gave D and trimming, while V, J and clone size come from that table. Here the sample spans roughly 2,500,000 clones, more than 85% being singletons. Regarding this clone: Its antigen is not identified.

The receptor was derived from a man aged 18 to 29 in good health. Some clones in this sample may be carry-over from other donors' samples. Sequenced material: naive CD4+ T cells from PBMCs. The subset denotes: CD45RA+ positively selected. The chain carries TRBV11-2 and TRBJ2-7; 8 bases map to TRBD2. This CDR3 reads CASSSLSRGRKPEGQYF. The DNA for the CDR3 is TGTGCCAGCAGCTCCCTGTCACGCGGGAGGAAACCCGAGGGGCAGTACTTC.